Listed below are T cell receptor beta chains from one sample, sequenced in a study of PD-1 blockade in mismatch repair-deficient tumors. This table comes from immunoSEQ multiplex PCR, and its TCRdb copy is limited to in-frame clones, with some not included. The table records some 130,000 clones, about nine tenths of them present only once. The sample here was peripheral blood, taken 72 weeks after starting pembrolizumab. The source is an adult with mismatch repair-deficient cancer. Each CDR3 is given with its conserved first and last residue. The D gene is left open where the match is weak. Clone sizes are given selectively: once, few, many, or a class where the clone is expanded.

size	D	J	V	CDR3	DNA
-	-	TRBJ2-4	TRBV7-2	CASSLRGGGLAKNIQYF	TGTGCCAGCAGCTTAAGGGGAGGCGGGCTGGCCAAAAACATTCAGTACTTC
-	-	TRBJ2-7	TRBV29-1	CSVESDQGRGSYEQYF	TGCAGCGTTGAGTCTGACCAGGGGCGGGGAAGCTACGAGCAGTACTTC
-	-	TRBJ2-7	TRBV13	CASSFPRVHEQYF	TGTGCCAGCAGCTTTCCCAGGGTACACGAGCAGTACTTC
-	TRBD2	TRBJ2-3	TRBV6-1	CASRVGRASDTQYF	TGTGCCAGCCGGGTCGGGAGGGCCTCAGATACGCAGTATTTT
-	TRBD1	TRBJ2-7	TRBV5-4	CASSSGTGGYEQYF	TGTGCCAGCAGCTCCGGGACAGGGGGCTACGAGCAGTACTTC
-	TRBD2	TRBJ2-7	TRBV10-3	CAISESGGEQYF	TGTGCCATCAGTGAGTCGGGGGGGGAGCAGTACTTC
-	-	TRBJ2-2	TRBV28	CASSSYSLTGELFF	TGTGCCAGCAGTTCCTACTCTCTCACCGGGGAGCTGTTTTTT
-	TRBD1	TRBJ1-3	TRBV5-1	CASSIGQGGGNTIYF	TGCGCCAGCAGCATCGGACAGGGAGGTGGAAACACCATATATTTT
-	TRBD1	TRBJ2-7	TRBV4-3	CASSQGVGTGPYEQYF	TGCGCCAGCAGCCAAGGGGTCGGGACAGGGCCATACGAGCAGTACTTC
-	-	TRBJ2-7	TRBV2	CASRGAGLDEQYF	TGTGCCAGCAGAGGGGCAGGGCTGGACGAGCAGTACTTC
once	TRBD1	TRBJ1-2	TRBV27	CASSSRGSYGYTF	TGTGCCAGCAGTTCCAGGGGGAGCTATGGCTACACCTTC
-	TRBD1	TRBJ1-1	TRBV28	CASSTRQGWAEAFF	TGTGCCAGCAGTACCCGACAGGGGTGGGCTGAAGCTTTCTTT
-	TRBD1	TRBJ2-5	TRBV5-4	CASSGTGAGETQYF	TGTGCCAGCAGCGGGACAGGGGCGGGTGAGACCCAGTACTTC
-	-	TRBJ2-3	TRBV29-1	CSVFGESTDTQYF	TGCAGCGTTTTCGGCGAGAGCACAGATACGCAGTATTTT
-	-	TRBJ2-2	TRBV10-2	CASYWDAAEVYTGELFF	TGCGCCAGTTACTGGGACGCTGCTGAGGTGTACACCGGGGAGCTGTTTTTT
-	-	TRBJ2-7	TRBV2	CASISVGWYEQYF	TGTGCCAGCATTTCCGTTGGGTGGTACGAGCAGTACTTC
few	-	TRBJ2-7	TRBV5-1	CASSGNREGYEQYF	TGCGCCAGCAGCGGGAACAGGGAGGGCTACGAGCAGTACTTC
-	-	TRBJ1-1	TRBV28	CASSFTQGNTEAFF	TGTGCCAGCAGTTTCACGCAGGGGAACACTGAAGCTTTCTTT
-	TRBD2	TRBJ2-1	TRBV11-3	CASTNRLAGPHGQFF	TGTGCCAGCACCAATAGACTAGCGGGGCCCCATGGGCAGTTCTTC
-	-	TRBJ2-6	TRBV4-3	CASSPTTGPSSGANVLTF	TGCGCCAGCAGCCCCACGACAGGACCGAGCTCTGGGGCCAACGTCCTGACTTTC
medium-sized	TRBD1	TRBJ2-7	TRBV6-5	CASRPSGQSYEQYF	TGTGCCAGCAGACCCTCGGGACAGTCCTACGAGCAGTACTTC
few	-	TRBJ2-2	TRBV11-2	CASSLEVVGGELFF	TGTGCCAGCAGCTTAGAGGTGGTCGGCGGGGAGCTGTTTTTT
few	-	TRBJ2-7	TRBV5-1	CASSKRDRSYEQYF	TGCGCCAGCAGCAAAAGGGACCGCTCCTACGAGCAGTACTTC
-	-	TRBJ2-5	TRBV28	CASQEGGRGETQYF	TGTGCCAGCCAGGAGGGGGGGAGGGGCGAGACCCAGTACTTC
-	-	TRBJ2-3	TRBV4-2	CASSQEVAASTDTQYF	TGTGCCAGCAGCCAAGAAGTGGCAGCCAGCACAGATACGCAGTATTTT
-	-	TRBJ1-2	TRBV7-2	CASSLDSGSDYTF	TGTGCCAGCAGCTTAGACTCGGGATCCGACTACACCTTC
once	-	TRBJ1-4	TRBV4-1	CASSQELEINEKLFF	TGCGCCAGCAGCCAAGAACTGGAGATAAATGAAAAACTGTTTTTT
once	TRBD2	TRBJ2-7	TRBV4-1	CASSQVGERESYEQYF	TGCGCCAGCAGCCAAGTTGGCGAGCGGGAGTCCTACGAGCAGTACTTC
-	-	TRBJ2-7	TRBV5-4	CASSLEGFAYEQYF	TGTGCCAGCAGCTTGGAGGGGTTCGCCTACGAGCAGTACTTC
-	TRBD2	TRBJ2-1	TRBV10-2	CASKGLAEYNEQFF	TGCGCCAGCAAGGGACTAGCGGAATACAATGAGCAGTTCTTC
-	TRBD1	TRBJ2-1	TRBV11-2	CASSLVAPGTGHGEQFF	TGTGCCAGCAGCTTAGTGGCCCCCGGGACAGGGCATGGGGAGCAGTTCTTC
-	-	TRBJ2-7	TRBV5-1	CASSTPTGGAYEQYF	TGCGCCAGCAGCACACCAACAGGGGGGGCTTACGAGCAGTACTTC
once	-	TRBJ2-7	TRBV7-9	CASSLVGGAPYF	TGTGCCAGCAGCTTAGTCGGCGGGGCCCCCTACTTC
-	-	TRBJ2-2	TRBV5-6	CASSLEGASRELFF	TGTGCCAGCAGCTTGGAGGGAGCAAGCAGGGAGCTGTTTTTT
-	-	TRBJ1-5	TRBV30	CAWGTIGNQPQHF	TGTGCCTGGGGGACAATTGGCAATCAGCCCCAGCATTTT
-	-	TRBJ1-5	TRBV2	CASSTDRGNQPQHF	TGTGCCAGCAGCACTGACAGAGGCAATCAGCCCCAGCATTTT
-	TRBD1	TRBJ1-3	TRBV5-1	CASRSGQVEDTIYF	TGCGCCAGCAGGTCGGGACAGGTGGAGGACACCATATATTTT
-	-	TRBJ2-3	TRBV29-1	CSGSRRESTDTQYF	TGCAGCGGAAGTAGGAGGGAAAGCACAGATACGCAGTATTTT
-	-	TRBJ2-7	TRBV28	CASSFFNKEQYF	TGTGCCAGCAGTTTTTTTAACAAGGAGCAGTACTTC
-	TRBD2	TRBJ2-7	TRBV6-5	CASSTGGGPEQYF	TGTGCCAGCAGTACAGGCGGGGGGCCCGAGCAGTACTTC
-	TRBD2	TRBJ2-1	TRBV11-3	CASSSTSGRSEQFF	TGTGCCAGCAGCAGTACTAGCGGGAGGTCTGAGCAGTTCTTC
-	-	TRBJ2-2	TRBV5-1	CATAKNNANTGELFF	TGCGCCACCGCCAAAAATAACGCGAACACCGGGGAGCTGTTTTTT
-	-	TRBJ2-1	TRBV27	CASSLLSPSGSSLAQFF	TGTGCCAGCAGTTTATTATCCCCCTCCGGGAGCTCCCTAGCGCAGTTCTTC
-	-	TRBJ2-7	TRBV6-5	CASSYIGGQGYEQYF	TGTGCCAGCAGTTATATCGGGGGGCAGGGGTACGAGCAGTACTTC
-	-	TRBJ2-1	TRBV7-2	CASSLRIVLGGNEQFF	TGTGCCAGCAGCTTACGAATCGTCCTGGGTGGCAATGAGCAGTTCTTC
-	TRBD1	TRBJ2-7	TRBV27	CASSLLPGQGPSSYEQYF	TGTGCCAGCAGTTTACTCCCAGGACAGGGGCCTAGCTCCTACGAGCAGTACTTC
-	TRBD2	TRBJ2-1	TRBV6-1	CASSEPGLVSYNEQFF	TGTGCCAGCAGTGAGCCGGGACTAGTATCCTACAATGAGCAGTTCTTC
-	-	TRBJ1-5	TRBV2	CASSAQLYSNQPQHF	TGTGCCAGCAGTGCACAACTTTATAGCAATCAGCCCCAGCATTTT
-	-	TRBJ2-2	TRBV5-1	CASSFYGHPNTGELFF	TGCGCCAGCAGTTTCTACGGGCACCCGAACACCGGGGAGCTGTTTTTT
-	-	TRBJ2-2	TRBV13	CASSPGPANTGELFF	TGTGCCAGCAGCCCAGGGCCGGCGAACACCGGGGAGCTGTTTTTT